These 20 T cell receptor beta chains were sequenced from one sample in a study of blood T cell repertoires in COVID-19. Sequencing was performed with immunoSEQ multiplex PCR; in TCRdb, only in-frame clones are kept and a portion is missing. Among 200,000 to 250,000 clones listed, about 84% were seen once. Sequencing used PBMCs or T cells enriched from blood (not recorded which). These receptors came from a young man with acute COVID-19.

The chain recombines TRBV19 with TRBJ1-1; 8 nucleotides align to TRBD1. Trimming cost V 4 bases and J 4 bases; bases outside gene matches: 2. CDR3 length: 13 residues. Germline V CDR1 and CDR2: LNHDA, SQIVND (reference sequence). The CDR3: CASSRTGSTEAFF. CDR3 bases: TGTGCCAGTAGTAGGACAGGGTCCACTGAAGCTTTCTTT.

In regard to this clone: One end of the junction does not line up with germline, which may come from a read error. The chain recombines TRBV5-5 with TRBJ2-5; 10 nucleotides align to TRBD1. This CDR3 region has 12 residues. Germline CDR1 SGHKS, CDR2 YYEKEE (reference sequence). The CDR3 nucleotides read TGTGCCAGCAGCTTGGAGGGGGACAGGGGAAACTTC. As protein: CASSLEGDRGNF.

V usage is TRBV15 and J usage is TRBJ2-7, with 7 bases identical to TRBD2. The trim removed 2 bases at V and 3 bases at J, leaving 13 bases unmatched. This CDR3 is 17 amino acids long. Germline V gives CDR1 LNHNV, CDR2 YYDKDF (reference sequence). The CDR3 protein is CATSRRNSGTTLYEQYF. The CDR3 region has the DNA TGTGCCACCAGCAGACGAAACTCCGGGACTACCCTCTACGAGCAGTACTTC.

The rearrangement links TRBV28 to TRBJ2-5; TRBD2 matches 9 bases. CDR1 MDHEN and CDR2 SYDVKM come from the germline V gene. The trim removed 6 bases at V and 8 bases at J, leaving 13 bases unmatched. This CDR3 region has 15 residues. The CDR3 bases are TGTGCCAGCAGCCAAACCTCGGGACTAGCTGGTACCCAGTACTTC. Amino acid sequence: CASSQTSGLAGTQYF. Complete variable domain (other parts from reference TRBV28 and TRBJ2-5): DVKVTQSSRYLVKRTGEKVFLECVQDMDHENMFWYRQDPGLGLRLIYFSYDVKMKEKGDIPEGYSVSREKKERFSLILESASTNQTSMYLCASSQTSGLAGTQYFGPGTRLLVL.

V usage is TRBV7-2 and J usage is TRBJ2-5, with D uncertain. Looked up from germline, CDR1 is SGHTA and CDR2 is FQGNSA. The CDR3 consists of 13 residues. Between the trimmed V and J ends, which lost 1 base and 4 bases, there was a span of 7 bases. Here the CDR3 reads CASSLVPRETQYF. CDR3 coding DNA: TGTGCCAGCAGCTTAGTTCCCCGAGAGACCCAGTACTTC.

The rearrangement links TRBV10-3 to TRBJ1-2; 9 nucleotides align to TRBD1. V lost 2 bases and J lost 1; bases outside the gene matches: 11. The germline V gene has CDR1 ENHRY and CDR2 SYGVKD. The CDR3 spans 18 residues. CDR3 sequence (DNA): TGTGCCATCAGTGAGCCCCCCAAGAGGACAGGGGTTAACTATGGCTACACCTTC. Protein: CAISEPPKRTGVNYGYTF.

Notes on this clone: The junction does not match germline at one end; this may be a read error. The chain carries TRBV9 and TRBJ2-1; 9 positions agree with TRBD2. The CDR3 is 15 amino acids. CDR1 is SGDLS, CDR2 YYNGEE, per germline. CDR3 DNA: TGTGCCCGCAGCGGGGGCGGGGGGGCCAACAATGAGCAGTTCTTC. Protein: CARSGGGGANNEQFF.

This clone was seen more than once but under ten times. The chain uses TRBV25-1 and TRBJ1-2; no clear D gene. CDR1 and CDR2 (germline): MGHDK, SYGVNS. Trimming shortened V by 5 bases and J by 8 bases, and 18 bases separated the two germline ends. The CDR3 is made up of 14 amino acids. CDR3 nucleotides: TGTGCCAGCAGTAATGGCGCGGGAAGGCGCGGCTACACCTTC. It specifies CASSNGAGRRGYTF.

The rearrangement joins TRBV27 to TRBJ1-5; D call uncertain. V dropped 5 bases and J dropped 2 bases, with 10 bases sitting between them. This CDR3 contains 14 residues. Per the germline V gene, CDR1 is MNHEY and CDR2 is SMNVEV (reference sequence). The CDR3 DNA follows: TGTGCCAGCAGTACGACACTTGGCAATCAGCCCCAGCATTTT. Translated, it gives CASSTTLGNQPQHF.

In its sample, this clone was seen a few times. J is TRBJ2-4 and V is TRBV2; 8 nucleotides align to TRBD2. The CDR3 length is 19 residues. V gave up 0 bases and J gave up 0 bases; unmatched junction bases: 10. Germline CDR1 SNHLY, CDR2 FYNNEI. As DNA, the CDR3 is TGTGCCAGCAGTGAAGCGTCGGTAGCGGGGCACCTAGCCAAAAACATTCAGTACTTC. Amino acids: CASSEASVAGHLAKNIQYF. The variable domain in full, completed from reference TRBV2 and TRBJ2-4, reads EPEVTQTPSHQVTQMGQEVILRCVPISNHLYFYWYRQILGQKVEFLVSFYNNEISEKSEIFDDQFSVERPDGSNFTLKIRSTKLEDSAMYFCASSEASVAGHLAKNIQYFGAGTRLSVL.

This clone was detected only once. The J gene is TRBJ1-6, the V gene TRBV5-1, with D uncertain. Trimming cost V 3 bases and J 7 bases, with 11 bases left between them. From germline, CDR1 is SGHRS and CDR2 YFSETQ. This CDR3 is 14 amino acids long. The CDR3 spells CASSWGGENSPLHF. In DNA, the CDR3 is TGCGCCAGCAGCTGGGGAGGCGAGAATTCACCCCTCCACTTT.

The CDR3 region is CASRHRLAETYEQYF. The CDR3 region has the DNA TGTGCCAGCAGGCATCGACTAGCGGAAACCTACGAGCAGTACTTC. The V gene is TRBV13, the J gene TRBJ2-7; TRBD2 matches at 9 bases. There are 15 residues in the CDR3. Looked up from germline, CDR1 is PRHDT and CDR2 is FYEKMQ (reference sequence). With V trimmed by 6 bases and J by 2 bases, 8 bases remained unmatched.

The chain is built from TRBV28 and TRBJ2-3; possibly TRBD1 for D (5 bases). The V end was cut by 5 bases, the J end by 8 bases, with 11 bases between. The germline V gene has CDR1 MDHEN and CDR2 SYDVKM. The CDR3 length is 12 residues. The chain's CDR3 is CASSPRQITQYF. For the CDR3, the DNA is TGTGCCAGCAGTCCCCGACAGATTACGCAGTATTTT.

V usage is TRBV29-1 and J usage is TRBJ2-5, with a possible D match to TRBD2 (5 bases). The CDR3 covers 14 residues. CDR1 is SQVTM and CDR2 is ANQGSEA in the germline V gene. V was shortened by 6 bases and J by 1 base, with 15 bases between the two germline ends. In DNA, the CDR3 is TGCAGCGTCCTTGAGCGGCGACTCCAAGAGACCCAGTACTTC. This encodes CSVLERRLQETQYF. The entire variable domain, with the rest obtained from reference TRBV29-1 and TRBJ2-5, is as follows: SAVISQKPSRDICQRGTSLTIQCQVDSQVTMMFWYRQQPGQSLTLIATANQGSEATYESGFVIDKFPISRPNLTFSTLTVSNMSPEDSSIYLCSVLERRLQETQYFGPGTRLLVL.

The J gene is TRBJ2-7, the V gene TRBV11-3; 7 bases line up with TRBD2. The CDR3 has 13 residues. Germline CDR1 SGHNT, CDR2 YENEEA. Germline trimming cut 4 bases from V and 6 bases from J; bases unmatched to any gene: 6. The CDR3 DNA reads as TGTGCCAGCAGCTCCCTTCCGGGGGGCGAGCAGTACTTC. This codes for CASSSLPGGEQYF.

This clone appeared a single time. The chain recombines TRBV6-5 with TRBJ1-2; 8 bases align to TRBD1. Germline V lookup: CDR1 MNHEY, CDR2 SVGAGI. The CDR3 extends over 15 amino acids. The junction had 8 bases not matched to a gene; V was cut back by 5 bases and J by 3 bases. The CDR3 spells CASSRGQGDYYGYTF. DNA for the CDR3: TGTGCCAGCAGTCGCGGACAGGGCGATTACTATGGCTACACCTTC.

The chain carries TRBV11-2 and TRBJ1-5; 8 bases agree with TRBD1. Germline V gene data show CDR1 as SGHAT and CDR2 as FQNNGV. With 6 bases clipped from V and 7 bases from J, the junction kept 5 bases outside the gene matches. The CDR3 covers 13 residues. CDR3 amino acids: CASSPGDRQPQHF. CDR3 coding DNA: TGTGCCAGCAGTCCAGGGGACAGGCAGCCCCAGCATTTT.

V usage is TRBV10-3 and J usage is TRBJ2-3; the match to TRBD2 covers 11 bases. The ends lost 2 bases at V and 4 bases at J; junction bases unmatched: 5. CDR1 is ENHRY, CDR2 SYGVKD, per germline. The CDR3 spans 16 residues. The CDR3 nucleotides read TGTGCCATCAGTGAGCGTAGCGGGGGGGCCGCAGATACGCAGTATTTT. Residues: CAISERSGGAADTQYF.

The count of this clone is one. The chain has TRBV28 and TRBJ1-1; D unclear. The CDR3 covers 13 residues. Deletions cut 2 bases from V and 0 bases from J, with 4 bases between. Germline V lookup: CDR1 MDHEN, CDR2 SYDVKM. CDR3 in DNA: TGTGCCAGCAGTTTAGCAGTGAACACTGAAGCTTTCTTT. Protein product: CASSLAVNTEAFF.

The chain combines TRBV12-5 with TRBJ2-1; D perhaps matches TRBD1 (5 bases). V lost 1 base and J lost 1, with 8 bases in between. This CDR3 is built from 15 residues. Germline values: CDR1 LGHNT, CDR2 FRNRAP. CDR3 nucleotide sequence: TGTGCTAGTGGTTTGGGACAGTTTTCCTACAATGAGCAGTTCTTC. It translates to CASGLGQFSYNEQFF. The variable domain in full, completed from reference TRBV12-5 and TRBJ2-1, reads DARVTQTPRHKVTEMGQEVTMRCQPILGHNTVFWYRQTMMQGLELLAYFRNRAPLDDSGMPKDRFSAEMPDATLATLKIQPSEPRDSAVYFCASGLGQFSYNEQFFGPGTRLTVL.